This record covers a single T cell receptor beta chain. Its target is unknown. The second PCR ran about 6 to 12 cycles with a sample-barcoded 5' primer and J-beta primers. The template-switch adaptor was a 5' adaptor with 12 random nucleotides. It tagged each cDNA molecule. TCRdb called the 5' RACE reads again in MiXCR, with one record for every CDR3 protein. The sample lists about 1.1 million distinct CDR3 sequences, roughly two fifths occurring once. The data originate from a study of blood T cells in healthy people across ages. Between the trimmed V and J ends, which lost 8 bases and 3 bases, there was a span of 14 bases. CDR3 size: 13 residues. Study outcomes and limitations: Naive T cell percentage showed a strong correlation with the diversity of TCR beta.

The clonotype originates from a man aged 18 to 29 in good health. The sample comprised blood. The J gene is TRBJ2-7, the V gene TRBV12-3 or TRBV12-4; D is unclear. In DNA, the CDR3 is TGTGCCAGCTCACGATTGGACGGCTACGAGCAGTACTTC. Residues: CASSRLDGYEQYF.